This T cell receptor (beta chain) emerged from a study of blood T cell repertoires in COVID-19. Whole-study context: Acute and convalescent COVID-19 specimens originated in the United States, Italy and Spain. PBMCs, B-cell-depleted T cells, or T cells were the source of the cDNA or gDNA that made up the material.

CDR1 SGHNT and CDR2 YYREEE come from the germline V gene (reference sequence). This CDR3 has 14 amino acids. Between the trimmed V and J ends, which lost 4 bases and 2 bases, there was a span of 12 bases. In the original workflow: Amplification from reference gene primers served as the basis for estimated nucleated cell counts. Repertoires were generated with immunoSEQ multiplex PCR, while TCRdb's copy carries only in-frame clones and drops some. V, J and clone size are taken as reported in that table, and D and trimming were inferred from the DNA itself. The profile shows 300,000 or so clones, around nine tenths of them singletons. There are a few counts of this clone.

This receptor was identified in a man between 45 and 60 years old with active or convalescent COVID-19. This chain connects TRBV5-4 to TRBJ2-5; D call uncertain. The sequencing input was peripheral blood. The CDR3 region has the DNA TGTGCCAGCAGCCTGCAGGAAGTACAAGAGACCCAGTACTTC. Translation: CASSLQEVQETQYF. Full variable domain (outside the CDR3, taken from reference TRBV5-4 and TRBJ2-5): ETGVTQSPTHLIKTRGQQVTLRCSSQSGHNTVSWYQQALGQGPQFIFQYYREEENGRGNFPPRFSGLQFPNYSSELNVNALELDDSALYLCASSLQEVQETQYFGPGTRLLVL.